The sample holds many counts of the clone carrying this TCR beta chain. Its antigen is not known. CDR1 is MNHNS and CDR2 is SASEGT in the germline V gene. The CDR3 covers 16 residues. V lost 2 bases, J lost 3 bases, and 7 bases stayed unmatched. What was amplified from RNA transcripts were TCR beta CDR3 regions. During a first-round RT-PCR of the TCR CDR3, the HTBI primer set was used. TCRdb reprocessed the multiplex PCR reads with MiXCR, giving one entry per CDR3 protein. There are fewer than 500,000 distinct CDR3 sequences in the sample; 14% to 15% occur only once, and about 13% lies in the top ten. This entry is derived from a study of T cells in Graves' hyperthyroidism and ophthalmopathy. Study details: The authors collected peripheral blood at initial diagnosis, before any treatment. Findings and caveats of the study: Most thyroid-expanded clonotypes above 0.001 were also found in blood. The model made its ophthalmopathy prediction, and onset followed a median about 6 months later.

This receptor was taken from a man aged 18 to 29 with Graves' ophthalmopathy. This chain joins TRBV6-1 and TRBJ2-7, with TRBD2 matching over 10 bases. Sequences were obtained from blood. As DNA, the CDR3 is TGTGCCAGCAGTGAATCCCGTAGCGGGAGGCTCTACGAGCAGTACTTC. Its protein product is CASSESRSGRLYEQYF.